The clone carrying this T cell receptor beta chain was picked up a small number of times. Its matching antigen is unknown. The sample belongs to a study of chemoradiotherapy in HPV16-positive cancers. On the study more broadly: Candidate HPV-specific clones and shared TCR motifs came from a couple of HPV16-positive patients. Broader study findings: Functional assays defining HPV-specific T cells used only a couple of HPV16-positive patients. Non-HPV-specific T cells did not expand in tumors during treatment, whereas candidate HPV-specific clones and E7-related motifs did.

Repeated repertoire sampling spanned the course of chemoradiotherapy. The table came from immunoSEQ multiplex PCR; TCRdb's copy has only in-frame clones and leaves some out. In the table there are a few thousand clones, less than 95% of which are singletons. This TCR came from a human donor with HPV-associated anogenital cancer. Sample: tumor tissue, taken from a patient who underwent chemoradiotherapy.

CDR3 sequence (DNA): TGTGCCAGCAGCCCTGGGACTAGCGGCTACGAGCAGTACTTC. Translation gives CASSPGTSGYEQYF. The chain is built from TRBV11-2 and TRBJ2-7, with 11 bases lining up with TRBD2. The germline V gene has CDR1 SGHAT and CDR2 FQNNGV. The CDR3 totals 14 residues. Trimming cost V 5 bases and J 3 bases; bases outside gene matches: 3. Full variable domain (rest looked up from reference TRBV11-2 and TRBJ2-7): EAGVAQSPRYKIIEKRQSVAFWCNPISGHATLYWYQQILGQGPKLLIQFQNNGVVDDSQLPKDRFSAERLKGVDSTLKIQPAKLEDSAVYLCASSPGTSGYEQYFGPGTRLTVT.